This is a list of T cell receptor beta chains from one sample in a study of control samples from healthy donors and cancer patients. Profiled with immunoSEQ multiplex PCR; TCRdb holds only in-frame clones, not every one. The sample has about 130,000 clones; 80% to 95% are singletons. The sample consisted of blood. The origin of the receptors is a man younger than 35 in good health. Both conserved end residues are trimmed from each CDR3. The order of the fields is J gene, V gene, CDR3 protein.

>TRBJ1-5|TRBV7-2
ASSLEQSNQPQH
>TRBJ1-4|TRBV9
ASSVTGINEKLF
>TRBJ2-7|TRBV6-5
ASSYDGEQY
>TRBJ2-7|TRBV5-1
ASSLQGPSYEQY
>TRBJ1-2|TRBV7-9
ASSSRLRSSYGYT
>TRBJ1-1|TRBV3-1/TRBV3-2
ASSTRTGFYMNTEAF
>TRBJ1-6|TRBV6-5
ASSGQLYNSPLH
>TRBJ1-1|TRBV7-9
ASRSTGLPVNTEAF
>TRBJ1-3|TRBV5-1
ASSGGQSSSGNTIY
>TRBJ1-5|TRBV6-5
ASTQGFSNQPQH
>TRBJ1-1|TRBV6-5
ASRVAGWTEAF
>TRBJ1-1|TRBV11-2
ASSFQGAGTEAF
>TRBJ1-2|TRBV20-1
SAQTGDGYT
>TRBJ2-7|TRBV5-1
ASSLGGTTGATYEQY
>TRBJ1-5|TRBV25-1
ASSERGPRQGNQPQH
>TRBJ1-4|TRBV9
ASSLSANYEKLF
>TRBJ1-2|TRBV19
ASSMGQGLPNYGYT
>TRBJ1-1|TRBV9
ASSVASQNTEAF
>TRBJ2-5|TRBV9
ASSVATGGQETQY
>TRBJ2-3|TRBV3-1/TRBV3-2
ASSPSGAQDTQY
>TRBJ1-2|TRBV6-1
ASSEAFGTAGGYT
>TRBJ2-1|TRBV27
ASSSTPGTREQF
>TRBJ2-3|TRBV5-5
ASIDDMIFTDTQY
>TRBJ1-4|TRBV7-9
ASSPMGGDEKLF
>TRBJ2-3|TRBV18
ASSPPGLADTQY
>TRBJ2-3|TRBV6-1
ASSEAGTSIDTQY
>TRBJ2-3|TRBV5-4
ASGGSTTDTQY
>TRBJ2-2|TRBV2
ASTTSGNTGELF
>TRBJ1-5|TRBV19
ASSMPGTGGQPQH
>TRBJ1-4|TRBV5-1
ASSPGQIATNEKLF
>TRBJ2-7|TRBV7-6
ASSSGLAGDEQY
>TRBJ2-7|TRBV6-5
ASREGAGGEQY
>TRBJ1-2|TRBV2
ASKTPRSYGYT
>TRBJ2-5|TRBV19
ASSPRGQETQY
>TRBJ2-3|TRBV10-3
AITPGGGATDTQY
>TRBJ1-1|TRBV19
ASRPTGYGVLAF
>TRBJ1-4|TRBV12-5
ASGLRRGSTTNEKLF
>TRBJ2-7|TRBV6-5
ASSYSGTEIPYEQY
>TRBJ2-2|TRBV19
ASRNPRTTRVGTGELF
>TRBJ1-2|TRBV27
ASSLGGAGGYT
>TRBJ2-3|TRBV2
ASILTGSSTDTQY
>TRBJ2-2|TRBV2
ASSFDRGGETGELF
>TRBJ2-7|TRBV29-1
SVEFDRGYEQY
>TRBJ1-1|TRBV9
ASSVASGAAEAF
>TRBJ2-7|TRBV15
ATSTPSGRVLGEQY
>TRBJ2-3|TRBV11-2
ASHMSGRGTQY
>TRBJ2-3|TRBV14
ASSPPVGVAGGILTDTQY
>TRBJ1-3|TRBV25-1
ASSGSHEGSGNTIY
>TRBJ2-1|TRBV7-2
ASRPRGPSGGGIYNEQF
>TRBJ1-1|TRBV5-1
ASSPMQGPNTEAF
>TRBJ2-3|TRBV3-1/TRBV3-2
ASSQGGRTDTQY
>TRBJ1-5|TRBV19
ASLGTGAYNQPQH
>TRBJ1-2|TRBV3-1/TRBV3-2
ASSLYKVPDGYT
>TRBJ1-2|TRBV14
ASSQANYGYT